This TCR beta chain is drawn from a study of blood T cells in healthy people across ages. Extraction of total RNA produced a minimum of 5.5 micrograms from each sample. The study, taken as a whole, reports: Bulk PBMC profiling left naive and antigen-experienced comparisons inconclusive.

About this clonotype: As yet, its antigen is unknown.

A J-beta primer mix and a sample-barcoded 5' primer were used in a second PCR of about 7 to 12 cycles. TCRdb processed the 5' RACE reads anew with MiXCR; each CDR3 protein has one entry. The sample has some 690,000 distinct CDR3 sequences; 22% are singletons. The CDR3 length is 15 residues. The V end was cut by 0 bases, the J end by 0 bases, with 8 bases between. Looked up from germline, CDR1 is MGHDK and CDR2 is SYGVNS. This sequence joins TRBV25-1 and TRBJ1-1, with D unresolved. This clonotype was sampled from a man between 65 and 85 years old in good health. The sequencing input was blood. The CDR3 bases are TGTGCCAGCAGTGAATATGGCAACATGAACACTGAAGCTTTCTTT. Translation gives CASSEYGNMNTEAFF.